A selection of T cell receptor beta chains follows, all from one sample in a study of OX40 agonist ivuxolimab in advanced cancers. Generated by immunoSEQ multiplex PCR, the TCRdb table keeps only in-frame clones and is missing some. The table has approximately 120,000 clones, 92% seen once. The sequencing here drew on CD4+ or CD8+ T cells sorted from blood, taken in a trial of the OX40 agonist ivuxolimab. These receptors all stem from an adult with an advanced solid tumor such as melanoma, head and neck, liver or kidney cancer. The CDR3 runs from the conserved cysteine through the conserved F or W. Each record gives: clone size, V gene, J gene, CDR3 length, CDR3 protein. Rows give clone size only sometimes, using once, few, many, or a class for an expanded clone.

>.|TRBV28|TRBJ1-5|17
CASSSGQGAEGNQPQHF
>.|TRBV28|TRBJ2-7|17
CASANWGVGTGPLEQYF
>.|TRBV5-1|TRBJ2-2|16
CASSLDGVTNTGELFF
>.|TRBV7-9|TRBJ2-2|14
CAVPGQGNTGELFF
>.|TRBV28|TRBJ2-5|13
CASRSGPQETQYF
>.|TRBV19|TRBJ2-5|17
CASSTNGGRGGQETQYF
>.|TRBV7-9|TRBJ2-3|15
CASSFDRDLPDTQYF
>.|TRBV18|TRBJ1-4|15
CASSPPGTVNEKLFF
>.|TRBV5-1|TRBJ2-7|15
CASSLGTSGSYEQYF
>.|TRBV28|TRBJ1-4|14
CASRSGTGGEKLFF
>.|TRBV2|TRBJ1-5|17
CASRASTGGLSNQPQHF
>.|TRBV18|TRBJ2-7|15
CASSPWSTGASEQYF
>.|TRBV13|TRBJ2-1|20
CASSWKNNWTVESSYNEQFF
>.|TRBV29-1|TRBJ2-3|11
CSGATGITQYF
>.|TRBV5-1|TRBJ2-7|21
CASSIGMMGQSTSGGSYEQYF
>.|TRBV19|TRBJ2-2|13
CAGGDSNTGELFF
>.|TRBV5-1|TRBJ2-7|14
CASAGSMYSYEQYF
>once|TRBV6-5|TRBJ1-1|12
CASSWEGTEAFF
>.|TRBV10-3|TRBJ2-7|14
CAITPRGDSYEQYF